What follows describes a single T cell receptor (beta chain). The authors prepared the TCRbeta library with unique molecular identifiers. One entry per CDR3 protein results from TCRdb running MiXCR on the PCR reads. In the table there are around 490,000 distinct CDR3 sequences, roughly 10% of which are singletons. The sample belongs to a study of T-cell reconstitution after alpha-beta-depleted transplantation in children. The sequences come from PBMCs, mostly from graft donor cells, collected 180 days after TCRalphabeta/CD19-depleted stem cell transplant. The clonotype originates from a female patient aged 2-15 years who had a stem cell transplant for aplastic anemia, so the T cells may come from the graft donor.

The CDR3 sequence: CASSPPGWDTQYF. The DNA for the CDR3 is TGTGCCAGCTCACCACCGGGTTGGGATACGCAGTATTTT. The chain links TRBV18 to TRBJ2-3; D call uncertain. This CDR3 is 13 amino acids long. CDR1 and CDR2 from the germline V gene are KGHSH and LQKENI. V was shortened by 0 bases and J by 6 bases, with 7 bases between the two germline ends.